The clone carrying this T cell receptor beta chain was seen many times. Unmatched junction bases numbered 10, after V lost 6 bases and J lost 0 bases. Germline loops: CDR1 DFQATT, CDR2 SNEGSKA (reference sequence). This CDR3 is built from 16 residues. This entry belongs to a study of T-cell reconstitution after alpha-beta-depleted transplantation in children. Unique molecular identifiers were incorporated when the TCRbeta library was constructed. TCRdb analysed the PCR reads with MiXCR anew, one entry per CDR3 protein. The sample contains 240,000 or so distinct CDR3 sequences, 7.5% to 9.5% of which appear only once.

This sequence joins TRBV20-1 and TRBJ2-7, with 11 bases matching TRBD1. The sequencing used PBMCs, mostly from graft donor cells, collected 180 days after TCRalphabeta/CD19-depleted stem cell transplant. This TCR derives from a male patient between 5 and 17 years old who had a stem cell transplant for acute lymphoblastic leukemia, so the T cells may come from the graft donor. The CDR3, as DNA: TGCAGTGCCACCAGCCCCGGGACAGGGGGCTCCTACGAGCAGTACTTC. Encoded protein: CSATSPGTGGSYEQYF.